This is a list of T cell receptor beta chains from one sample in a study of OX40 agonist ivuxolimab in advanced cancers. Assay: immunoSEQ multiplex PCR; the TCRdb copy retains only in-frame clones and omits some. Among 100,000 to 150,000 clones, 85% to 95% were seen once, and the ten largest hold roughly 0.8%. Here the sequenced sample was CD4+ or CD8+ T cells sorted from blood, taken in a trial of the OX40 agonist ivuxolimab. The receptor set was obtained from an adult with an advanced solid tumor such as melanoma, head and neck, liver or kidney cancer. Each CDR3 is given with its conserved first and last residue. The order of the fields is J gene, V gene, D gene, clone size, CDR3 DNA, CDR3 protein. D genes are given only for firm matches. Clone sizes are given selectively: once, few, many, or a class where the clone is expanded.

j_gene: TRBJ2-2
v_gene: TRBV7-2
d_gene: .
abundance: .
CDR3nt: TGTGCCAGCAGCTTGGGACTGCTAAACACCGGGGAGCTGTTTTTT
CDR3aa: CASSLGLLNTGELFF

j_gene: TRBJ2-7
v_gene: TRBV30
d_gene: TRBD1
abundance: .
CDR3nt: TGTGCCTGGAGTCCTTGGACAGGGCGATCACACGAGCAGTACTTC
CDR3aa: CAWSPWTGRSHEQYF

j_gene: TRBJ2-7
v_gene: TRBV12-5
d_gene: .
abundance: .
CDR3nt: TGTGCTAGTGGTTTGGGTGTGGTGCCCTACGAGCAGTACTTC
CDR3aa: CASGLGVVPYEQYF

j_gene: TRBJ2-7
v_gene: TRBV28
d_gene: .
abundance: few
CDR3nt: TGTGCCAGCAGTTTACAGATCGCTTACGAGCAGTACTTC
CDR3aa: CASSLQIAYEQYF

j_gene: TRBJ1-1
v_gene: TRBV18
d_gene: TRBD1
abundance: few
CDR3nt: TGTGCCAGCTCGCCGGACAGGGTAGCTTTCTTT
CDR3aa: CASSPDRVAFF

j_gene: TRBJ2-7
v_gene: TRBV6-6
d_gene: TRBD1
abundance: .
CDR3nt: TGTGCCAGCAGTTACGAGGGACAGGGTACCTACGAGCAGTACTTC
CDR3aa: CASSYEGQGTYEQYF

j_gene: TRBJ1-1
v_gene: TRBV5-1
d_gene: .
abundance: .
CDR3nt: TGCGCCAGCAGCCACTCCATGGGGGCCACTGAAGCTTTCTTT
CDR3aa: CASSHSMGATEAFF

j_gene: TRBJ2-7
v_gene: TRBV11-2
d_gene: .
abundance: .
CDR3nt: TGTGCCAGCAGCCGCCTCTCAGGGGTGGAAGAGCAGTACTTC
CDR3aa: CASSRLSGVEEQYF

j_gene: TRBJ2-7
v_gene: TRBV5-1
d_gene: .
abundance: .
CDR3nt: TGCGCCAGCAGCTCTGGTGGTAAACCCACCGACGAGCAGTACTTC
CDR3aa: CASSSGGKPTDEQYF

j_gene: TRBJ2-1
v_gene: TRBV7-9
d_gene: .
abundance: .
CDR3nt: TGTGCCAGCAGTAACACAGGTTATGCGCAGTTCTTC
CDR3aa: CASSNTGYAQFF

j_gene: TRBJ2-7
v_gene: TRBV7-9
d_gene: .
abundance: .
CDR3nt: TGTGCCAGCAGCTCCTCCGGGACCGCTGAGCACGAGCAGCACTTC
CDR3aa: CASSSSGTAEHEQHF

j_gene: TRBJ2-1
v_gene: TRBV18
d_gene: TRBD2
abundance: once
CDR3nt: TGTGCCAGCTCACCAATTACGACTAGCGGGGAGCAGTTCTTC
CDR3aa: CASSPITTSGEQFF

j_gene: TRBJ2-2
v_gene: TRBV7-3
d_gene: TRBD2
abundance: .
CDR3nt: TGTGCCAGCAGCTTACTAGCGGGAGGGGCCAAAGCCGGGGAGCTGTTTTTT
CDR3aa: CASSLLAGGAKAGELFF

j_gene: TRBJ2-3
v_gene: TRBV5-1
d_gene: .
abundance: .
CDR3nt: TGCGCCAGCATCTCGACAGACACAGATACGCAGTATTTT
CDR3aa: CASISTDTDTQYF

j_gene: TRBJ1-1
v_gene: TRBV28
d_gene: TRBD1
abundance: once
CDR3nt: TGTGCCAGCAGTTTCCCTGGACAGGGGGCGGCGGGGAACACTGAAGCTTTCTTT
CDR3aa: CASSFPGQGAAGNTEAFF

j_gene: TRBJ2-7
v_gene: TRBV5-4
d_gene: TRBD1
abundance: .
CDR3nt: TGTGCCAGCAGCCGGGGACAGGGGTGGTCCTACGAGCAGTACTTC
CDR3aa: CASSRGQGWSYEQYF

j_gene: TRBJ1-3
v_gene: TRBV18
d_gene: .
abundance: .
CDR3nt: TGTGCCAGCTCACCATCAGCCAGGTCGGCTGGAAACACCATATATTTT
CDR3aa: CASSPSARSAGNTIYF

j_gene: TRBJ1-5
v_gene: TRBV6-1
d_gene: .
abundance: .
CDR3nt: TGTGCCAGCAGTGCCGGAGGGAGCCATGATCAGCCCCAGCATTTT
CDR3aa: CASSAGGSHDQPQHF

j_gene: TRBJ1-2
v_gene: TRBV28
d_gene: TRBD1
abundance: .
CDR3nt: TGTGCCAGCAGTGTTAACCGGGACAGGGGGCCCCGCTACACCTTC
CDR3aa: CASSVNRDRGPRYTF

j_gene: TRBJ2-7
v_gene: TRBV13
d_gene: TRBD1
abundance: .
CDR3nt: TGTGCCAGCAGTAGTCCGGGACAGGGGTTATACGAGCAGTACTTC
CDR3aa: CASSSPGQGLYEQYF

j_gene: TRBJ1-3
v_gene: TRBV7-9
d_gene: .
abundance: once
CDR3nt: TGTGCCAGCAGCTACCCGGGGGCTACTGGAGGAAACACCATATATTTT
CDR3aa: CASSYPGATGGNTIYF

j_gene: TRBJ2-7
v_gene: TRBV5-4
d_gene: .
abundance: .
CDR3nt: TGTGCCAGCAGCTTGGGTGGGCAGGGAATCCACGAGCAGTACTTC
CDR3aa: CASSLGGQGIHEQYF

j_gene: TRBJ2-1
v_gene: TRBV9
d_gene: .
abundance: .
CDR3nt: TGTGCCACCAGTGGGACCAGCTCCTACAATGAGCAGTTCTTC
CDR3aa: CATSGTSSYNEQFF

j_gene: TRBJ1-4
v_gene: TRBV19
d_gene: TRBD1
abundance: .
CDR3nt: TGTGCCAGTAGTACCCCGGGACAGGATGGTGAAAAACTGTTTTTT
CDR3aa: CASSTPGQDGEKLFF

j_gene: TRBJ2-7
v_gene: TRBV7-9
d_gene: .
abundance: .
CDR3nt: TGTGCCAGCAGCTTAGGGCAGGTCTACGAGCAGTACTTC
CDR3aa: CASSLGQVYEQYF

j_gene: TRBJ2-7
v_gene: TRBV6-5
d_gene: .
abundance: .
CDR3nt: TGTGCCAGCAGTCTAACCTTCGGAGACCACGAGCAGTACTTC
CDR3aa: CASSLTFGDHEQYF

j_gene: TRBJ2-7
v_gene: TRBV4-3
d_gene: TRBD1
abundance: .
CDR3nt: TGCGCCAGCAGCCCTGGCACAGGGGCCTACGAGCAGTACTTC
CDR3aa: CASSPGTGAYEQYF

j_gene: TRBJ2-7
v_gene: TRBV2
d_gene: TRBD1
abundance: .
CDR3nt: TGTGCCAGCAGTGAAAGGGGGCCAGGGAAAAACGAGCAGTACTTC
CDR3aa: CASSERGPGKNEQYF

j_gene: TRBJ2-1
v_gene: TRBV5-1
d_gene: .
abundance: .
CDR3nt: TGCGCCAGCAGCCTAACAGCTATATACAATGAGCAGTTCTTC
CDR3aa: CASSLTAIYNEQFF

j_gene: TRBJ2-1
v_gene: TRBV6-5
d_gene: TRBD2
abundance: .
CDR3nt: TGTGCCAGCAGTTTCCAGGGTAGCGGGAGCTGGGGTGAGCAGTTCTTC
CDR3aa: CASSFQGSGSWGEQFF

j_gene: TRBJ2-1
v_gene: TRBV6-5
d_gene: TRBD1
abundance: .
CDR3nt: TGTGCCAGCAGTACCCTACAGGGGAGTTTTGGTGAGCAGTTCTTC
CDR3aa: CASSTLQGSFGEQFF

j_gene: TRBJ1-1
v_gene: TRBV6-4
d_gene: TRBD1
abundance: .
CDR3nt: TGTGCCAGCAGTGACCGGCAGGGGGTCCCTTTCTTT
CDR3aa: CASSDRQGVPFF

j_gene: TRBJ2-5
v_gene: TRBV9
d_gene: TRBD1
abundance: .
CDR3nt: TGTGCCAGCAGCGTTAACTCAGGGGGAAAGGAGACCCAGTACTTC
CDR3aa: CASSVNSGGKETQYF

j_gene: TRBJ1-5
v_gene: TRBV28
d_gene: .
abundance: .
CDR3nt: TGTGCCAGCCTAGGGGCGGTTTCTAGCAATCAGCCCCAGCATTTT
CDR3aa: CASLGAVSSNQPQHF

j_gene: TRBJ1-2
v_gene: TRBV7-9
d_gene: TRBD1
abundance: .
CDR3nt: TGTGCCAGCAGCTTAGCGCAGGGACAGGCATGGGACTATGGCTACACCTTC
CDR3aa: CASSLAQGQAWDYGYTF

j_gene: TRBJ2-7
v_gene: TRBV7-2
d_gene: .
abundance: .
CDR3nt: TGTGCCAGCAGCCGAGAGGGCAGCACCTACGAGCAGTACTTC
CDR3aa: CASSREGSTYEQYF

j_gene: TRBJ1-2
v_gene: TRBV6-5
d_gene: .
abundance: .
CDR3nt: TGTGCCAGCAGTTATCTCCCTCCCAGACGGAACTATGGCTACACCTTC
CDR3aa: CASSYLPPRRNYGYTF

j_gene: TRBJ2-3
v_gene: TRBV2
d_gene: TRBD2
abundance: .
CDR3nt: TGTGCCAGCAGTGAAGAAGCGGGAGGCACAGATACGCAGTATTTT
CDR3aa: CASSEEAGGTDTQYF

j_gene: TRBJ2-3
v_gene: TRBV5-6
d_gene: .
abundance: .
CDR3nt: TGTGCCAGCAGCTTGAGGTGGATGGGGAGTGCAGATACGCAGTATTTT
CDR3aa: CASSLRWMGSADTQYF

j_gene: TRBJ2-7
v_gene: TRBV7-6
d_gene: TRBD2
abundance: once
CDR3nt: TGTGCCAGCAGCTTAGCCCCAATCATAGCGGGGGGGTCCTACGAGCAGTACTTC
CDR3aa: CASSLAPIIAGGSYEQYF

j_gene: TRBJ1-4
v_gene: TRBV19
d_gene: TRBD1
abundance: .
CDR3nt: TGTGCCAGTAGTTTGGGGACAGCCGGACAGGAAAAACTGTTTTTT
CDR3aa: CASSLGTAGQEKLFF

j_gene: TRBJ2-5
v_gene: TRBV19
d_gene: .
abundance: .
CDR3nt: TGTGCTACACGCAGGGAGGCGATTCCTGAGGAGACCCAGTACTTC
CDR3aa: CATRREAIPEETQYF

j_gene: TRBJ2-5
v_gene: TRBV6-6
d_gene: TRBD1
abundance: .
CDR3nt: TGTGCCAGCAGTTACACGGGGACAGGGAGGGTAGAGACCCAGTACTTC
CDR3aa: CASSYTGTGRVETQYF

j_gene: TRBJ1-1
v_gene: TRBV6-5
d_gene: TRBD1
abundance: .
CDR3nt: TGTGCCAGCAGTTACTCGGAACAGGGGGCCACTGAAGCTTTCTTT
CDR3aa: CASSYSEQGATEAFF

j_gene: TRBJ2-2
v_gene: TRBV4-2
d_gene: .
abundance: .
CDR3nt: TGTGCCAGCAGCCAAGACTACACCGGGGAGCTGTTTTTT
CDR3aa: CASSQDYTGELFF

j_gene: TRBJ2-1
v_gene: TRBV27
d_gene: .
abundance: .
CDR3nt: TGTGCCAGCAGTTTATTCGGGAGTGACTACAATGAGCAGTTCTTC
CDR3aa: CASSLFGSDYNEQFF

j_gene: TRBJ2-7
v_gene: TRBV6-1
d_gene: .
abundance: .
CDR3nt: TGTGCCCGCTCCACTCGGGGAGAGCAGTACTTC
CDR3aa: CARSTRGEQYF

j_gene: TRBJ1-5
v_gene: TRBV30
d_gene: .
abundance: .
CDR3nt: TGTGCCTGGAGTAGCTTGGTGGGCAATCAGCCCCAGCATTTT
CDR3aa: CAWSSLVGNQPQHF

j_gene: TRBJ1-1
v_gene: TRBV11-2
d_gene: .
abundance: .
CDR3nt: TGTGCCAGCCGCGATCAAGGTTTTAACACTGAAGCTTTCTTT
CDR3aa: CASRDQGFNTEAFF

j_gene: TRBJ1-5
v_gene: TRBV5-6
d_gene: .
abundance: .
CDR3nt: TGTGCCAGCAGCTGGGGTGCCCGGGGAAGCAATCAGCCCCAGCATTTT
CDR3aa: CASSWGARGSNQPQHF

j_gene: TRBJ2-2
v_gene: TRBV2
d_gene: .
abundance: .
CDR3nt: TGTGCCAGCCGGGACGGAAACACCGGGGAGCTGTTTTTT
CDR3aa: CASRDGNTGELFF

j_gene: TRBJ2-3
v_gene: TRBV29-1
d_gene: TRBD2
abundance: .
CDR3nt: TGCAGCGTTGAAGATCTGGGCGCCGCGCTAGCGGTAGAAGCAGATACGCAGTATTTT
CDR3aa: CSVEDLGAALAVEADTQYF